One T cell receptor (beta chain) is described in this entry. These data come from a study of CD8+ T cells in alopecia areata. Reverse transcription of extracted RNA yielded cDNA, which provided the sequencing template. Sequencing was performed with immunoSEQ multiplex PCR; in TCRdb, only in-frame clones are kept and a portion is missing. The sample holds approximately 180,000 clones, roughly 70% seen once. The germline V gene has CDR1 MNHNS and CDR2 SASEGT. Trimming took off 2 bases at V and 8 bases at J, with 18 bases between the two ends. The CDR3 consists of 15 residues. Treatment reported: oral pan-JAK inhibitor, 5-10 mg twice daily.

This clonotype was obtained from a human donor with alopecia areata. This chain connects TRBV6-1 to TRBJ1-2; D possibly corresponds to TRBD1 (5 bases). The sequenced sample was CD4+ T cells sorted from blood, obtained around week 49, from a patient treated with tofacitinib. DNA of the CDR3: TGTGCCAGCAGTGAACGCGGCAGGGACGGGCAGGGCTACACCTTC. Translated, it gives CASSERGRDGQGYTF.